This T cell receptor beta chain stems from a study of long-term antiretroviral therapy in people with HIV. For the study at large: About a decade before 2015, the earliest samples were taken when ART was typically delayed.

Notes on the study in general: On ART adherence, viral resistance or therapy changes, no data were available. Post-treatment diversity went higher with ART but stayed below transplant donor controls.

Samples were assayed with immunoSEQ v3.0 at survey level. Sequencing set out to capture about 40,000-55,000 T-cell genomes per sample. Repertoires were generated with immunoSEQ multiplex PCR, while TCRdb's copy carries only in-frame clones and drops some. The table lists more than 20,000 clones, roughly four fifths of them singletons. As concerns this clone: Antigen specificity is unknown.

The source is a man in his forties or fifties with HIV. Sequencing used unsorted PBMCs, obtained 0.4 years after starting antiretroviral therapy.

CDR3 sequence: CASSLEVIRTQANEKLFF. CDR3 nucleotides: TGTGCCAGCAGCTTAGAAGTGATACGGACACAAGCTAATGAAAAACTGTTTTTT. The rearrangement uses TRBV7-6 and TRBJ1-4; possible D gene TRBD1, 5 bases. Germline CDR1 and CDR2: SGHVS and FNYEAQ. Trimming took off 1 base at V and 3 bases at J, with 18 bases between the two ends. The CDR3 is 18 amino acids.